This T cell receptor (beta chain) was profiled in a study of T cell repertoires in cytomegalovirus infection. Study-level background: Public signatures in TCR beta pointed to CMV infection and matching HLA type. Study results and caveats: There were carriers of CMV plus the relevant HLA, and cumulative public TCR beta family frequency identified them. The ex vivo response showed dominance by HLA-C-restricted CMV-specific TCR beta clonotypes.

TCRdb analysed the reads with MiXCR anew, one entry per CDR3 protein. In the table there are roughly 280,000 distinct CDR3 sequences, around 15% of which are singletons. Germline V gene sequence: CDR1 LGHNA, CDR2 YSLEER. V lost 2 bases to trimming and J lost 6 bases, with 10 bases between them. This CDR3 has 14 amino acids. Regarding this clonotype: Its matching antigen is unknown.

This clonotype was sampled from a human donor in good health (CMV status not recorded). Some clones in this sample may be carry-over from other donors' samples. Sequencing input: PBMCs. The chain has TRBV4-3 and TRBJ2-2; the D gene is possibly TRBD1 (5 bases). This CDR3 reads CASSQSDSPGELFF. The CDR3 bases are TGCGCCAGCAGCCAAAGCGACAGCCCCGGGGAGCTGTTTTTT.